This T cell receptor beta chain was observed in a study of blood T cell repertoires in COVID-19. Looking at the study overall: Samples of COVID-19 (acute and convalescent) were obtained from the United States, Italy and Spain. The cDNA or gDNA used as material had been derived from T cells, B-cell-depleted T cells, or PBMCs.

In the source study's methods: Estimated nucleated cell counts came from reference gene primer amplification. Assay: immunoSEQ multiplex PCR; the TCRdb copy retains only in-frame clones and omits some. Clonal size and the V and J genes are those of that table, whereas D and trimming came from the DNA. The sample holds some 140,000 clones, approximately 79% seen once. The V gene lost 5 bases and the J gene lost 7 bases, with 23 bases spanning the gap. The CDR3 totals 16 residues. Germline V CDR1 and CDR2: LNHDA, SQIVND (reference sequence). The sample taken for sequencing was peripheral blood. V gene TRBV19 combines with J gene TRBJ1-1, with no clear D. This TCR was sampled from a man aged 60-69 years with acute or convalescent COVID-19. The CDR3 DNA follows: TGTGCCAGTAGTTCAAGTCGGCGGGGAGTGGACCTTGAAGCTTTCTTT. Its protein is CASSSSRRGVDLEAFF. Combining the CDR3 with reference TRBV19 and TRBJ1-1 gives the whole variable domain DGGITQSPKYLFRKEGQNVTLSCEQNLNHDAMYWYRQDPGQGLRLIYYSQIVNDFQKGDIAEGYSVSREKKESFPLTVTSAQKNPTAFYLCASSSSRRGVDLEAFFGQGTRLTVV.